These 4 T cell receptor beta chains came from one sample sequenced in a study of T cell responses to AZD1222 COVID-19 vaccine. The repertoire was sequenced with immunoSEQ multiplex PCR; TCRdb's copy has only in-frame clones and lacks some. The repertoire has more than 150,000 clones, 70% to 90% of them found once; the top ten carry roughly 25%. This specimen consisted of peripheral blood, obtained 28 days after the second AZD1222 dose. These TCRs come from an adult who received the AZD1222 COVID-19 vaccine.

The gene calls are TRBV28 and TRBJ2-7; 15 bases map to TRBD2. The CDR3 totals 17 residues. Germline V gene lookup returns CDR1 MDHEN and CDR2 SYDVKM. Unmatched junction bases numbered 9, after V lost 7 bases and J lost 2 bases. The CDR3 sequence is CASKGTSGRPTPYEQYF. The CDR3 nucleotides are TGTGCCAGCAAGGGGACTAGCGGGAGGCCTACCCCCTACGAGCAGTACTTC.

The genes are TRBV7-6 and TRBJ2-6; the match to TRBD1 covers 9 bases. The CDR3 length is 17 residues. Looked up from germline, CDR1 is SGHVS and CDR2 is FNYEAQ. Trimming cost V 5 bases and J 4 bases; bases outside gene matches: 9. CDR3 nucleotide sequence: TGTGCCAGCAGCGCCTTACAGGGGGCGCAAGGGGCCAACGTCCTGACTTTC. The encoded protein is CASSALQGAQGANVLTF.

The rearrangement links TRBV28 to TRBJ2-3; D is perhaps TRBD1 (5 bases). CDR3 length: 15 residues. CDR1 and CDR2 from the germline V gene are MDHEN and SYDVKM. V lost 5 bases and J 2 bases, leaving 14 bases between the germline ends. As DNA, the CDR3 is TGTGCCAGCAGTCAACCTCAGGACAACACAGATACGCAGTATTTT. Residues: CASSQPQDNTDTQYF.

The chain joins TRBV5-1 to TRBJ2-1; 10 bases agree with TRBD1. The ends lost 0 bases at V and 3 bases at J; junction bases unmatched: 3. Germline V gives CDR1 SGHRS, CDR2 YFSETQ. The CDR3 covers 16 residues. In DNA form, the CDR3 reads TGCGCCAGCAGCTTGGCCGGGACAGGGGTCTACAATGAGCAGTTCTTC. Its protein product is CASSLAGTGVYNEQFF.